This TCR beta chain was profiled in a study of cytomegalovirus exposure and HLA in healthy donors. General observations from the study: Earlier analysis yielded a pattern in which most TCR beta V segments were productive about 90% or about 30% of the time.

Trimming took 3 bases from V and 4 from J, leaving 9 bases between them. This CDR3 spans 13 amino acids. From germline, CDR1 is ENHRY and CDR2 SYGVKD. This clone was counted only a few times. Its antigen is not known. The study ran its PCR with 60 Vbeta and 13 Jbeta primers. Measured with immunoSEQ multiplex PCR; TCRdb has only the in-frame clones, and not every one. Among tens of thousands of clones, around 76% were seen once, and the ten largest hold approximately 0.6%. Healthy bone marrow donors made up the donors. Sequencing was carried out using PBMCs. This receptor was obtained from a man aged 25 to 45 in good health and CMV-seronegative. The V gene is TRBV10-3, the J gene TRBJ1-1, with D maybe TRBD1 (5 bases). CDR3 DNA: TGTGCCATCAGTGACAGGGCAACCACTGAAGCTTTCTTT. This gives the protein CAISDRATTEAFF.